Below, 18 T cell receptor beta chains from the same sample are listed, as sequenced in a study of T cell repertoires in cytomegalovirus infection (dated by TCRdb to the late 2010s). Sequencing relied on an Illumina HiSeq 1500. Using fastp trimming at Q25 and MiXCR clonotype assembly, TCRdb reanalyzed the public sequencing data and kept in-frame beta chains. Under each unique CDR3 protein, matching rows form one entry showing the most common genes and DNA. The sample data list a few hundred thousand distinct CDR3 sequences, and 25% of these were observed just once. Less than 15% of the sample comes from the top ten. The sample's treatment or condition label, decoded: in vitro stimulation with specific CMV peptide epitopes to enrich CMV-specific T cells. Antigens for these TCRs are unknown. Source: cultured PBMCs, taken from culture after CMV antigen stimulation. The receptors derive from a human donor in good health (CMV status not recorded). Some clones in this sample may be carry-over from other donors' samples.

This clonotype occurred a few times. The chain recombines TRBV6-2 or TRBV6-3 with TRBJ1-1; D not resolved. CDR3 size: 12 residues. Trimming removed 0 bases at V and 8 bases at J, with 7 bases between. Germline V gene lookup returns CDR1 MNHEY and CDR2 SVGEGT. Here the CDR3 reads CASSYSGGEAFF. CDR3 bases: TGTGCCAGCAGTTACTCCGGCGGAGAAGCTTTCTTT.

This clonotype was seen only a few times. The chain carries TRBV12-3 or TRBV12-4 and TRBJ2-2; no definite D call. The V end was cut by 5 bases, the J end by 5 bases, with 12 bases between. This CDR3 region has 14 residues. CDR3 coding DNA: TGTGCCAGCAGTCCCTACTTGAGAACCGGGGAGCTGTTTTTT. Amino acids: CASSPYLRTGELFF.

The V gene is TRBV20-1, the J gene TRBJ1-1, with D unresolved. CDR3 length equals 15 residues. The germline V gene encodes CDR1 DFQATT and CDR2 SNEGSKA (reference sequence). The germline V and J ends were trimmed by 6 bases and 1 base, with 18 bases remaining between them. CDR3: CSAYLPHSGNTEAFF. In DNA form, the CDR3 reads TGCAGTGCCTACCTCCCCCACTCGGGGAACACTGAAGCTTTCTTT.

This clonotype was found many times. The rearrangement uses TRBV6-5 and TRBJ2-2; the match to TRBD1 covers 9 bases. CDR1 and CDR2 from the germline V gene are MNHEY and SVGAGI. The CDR3 has 16 amino acids. V lost 7 bases to trimming and J lost 7 bases; unmatched junction nucleotides: 13. The CDR3: CASKSTGGASVGELFF. CDR3 sequence (DNA): TGTGCCAGCAAATCTACAGGGGGCGCGTCGGTCGGGGAGCTGTTTTTT.

This clonotype has just a few counts. The V call is TRBV25-1, the J call TRBJ1-2; no definite D call. The CDR3 is 14 residues long. Trimming pared 1 base from V and 2 bases from J, leaving 8 bases between. CDR1 and CDR2 from the germline V gene are MGHDK and SYGVNS. Here the CDR3 DNA reads TGTGCCAGCAGTGAATTGGGCCAAAACTATGGCTACACCTTC. Translation gives CASSELGQNYGYTF.

This clonotype was seen repeatedly, ten times or more. This rearrangement joins TRBV7-8 to TRBJ2-5; 11 nucleotides match TRBD2. The CDR3 is 15 amino acids. V dropped 6 bases and J dropped 3; count of bases not matched to a gene: 6. Germline CDR1 SGHVS, CDR2 FQNEAQ. CDR3 protein: CASRRGGLAEETQYF. The CDR3 DNA follows: TGTGCCAGCAGGCGTGGGGGACTAGCGGAAGAGACCCAGTACTTC.

The CDR3, as DNA: TGCGCCAGCAGCCCCCGACGGACAGGGGGCGACTACAATGAGCAGTTCTTC. This encodes CASSPRRTGGDYNEQFF. The chain is built from TRBV10-1 and TRBJ2-1; 11 nucleotides align to TRBD1. CDR1 and CDR2 (germline): WNHNN, SYGVQD (reference sequence). The CDR3 is 17 residues long. V lost 6 bases to trimming and J lost 3 bases; unmatched junction nucleotides: 10.

This clonotype was seen ten or more times. CDR3 in amino acids: CASRPRLGTDTQYF. The CDR3 region has the DNA TGTGCCAGCAGACCACGTCTAGGCACAGATACGCAGTATTTT. The chain uses TRBV7-2 and TRBJ2-3; D is unresolved. The germline V gene has CDR1 SGHTA and CDR2 FQGNSA. The CDR3 totals 14 residues. The V gene lost 6 bases and the J gene lost 1 base, with 11 bases spanning the gap.

The chain couples TRBV7-9 to TRBJ1-6, with a possible D match to TRBD1 (5 bases). V dropped 6 bases and J dropped 7 bases, with 13 bases sitting between them. CDR3 length: 14 amino acids. CDR1 and CDR2 (germline): SEHNR, FQNEAQ (reference sequence). CDR3 region: CASSRDGENSPLHF. CDR3 bases: TGTGCCAGCAGTCGGGACGGCGAGAATTCACCCCTCCACTTT.

J is TRBJ1-1 and V is TRBV7-9; D is undetermined. V dropped 3 bases and J dropped 1 base, with 9 bases sitting between them. This CDR3 comprises 14 residues. The germline gives CDR1 SEHNR, CDR2 FQNEAQ (reference sequence). As DNA, the CDR3 is TGTGCCAGCAGCTTCACGATGGGGAACACTGAAGCTTTCTTT. It encodes CASSFTMGNTEAFF.

The chain employs TRBV19 and TRBJ1-4; no clear D. V was pared by 6 bases and J by 8 bases, with 13 bases between. The CDR3 has 13 amino acids. CDR1 LNHDA and CDR2 SQIVND come from the germline V gene (reference sequence). CDR3: CASSPRWAEKLFF. The CDR3 DNA reads TGTGCCAGTAGCCCCCGGTGGGCGGAAAAACTGTTTTTT. Complete variable domain (other parts from reference TRBV19 and TRBJ1-4): DGGITQSPKYLFRKEGQNVTLSCEQNLNHDAMYWYRQDPGQGLRLIYYSQIVNDFQKGDIAEGYSVSREKKESFPLTVTSAQKNPTAFYLCASSPRWAEKLFFGSGTQLSVL.

The chain links TRBV7-3 to TRBJ2-1, with TRBD2 matching over 8 bases. V was pared by 3 bases and J by 1 base, with 11 bases of the junction left unmatched. Germline CDR1 SGHTA, CDR2 FQGTGA. This CDR3 contains 18 residues. The CDR3 spells CASSFLAGILVSYNEQFF. CDR3 in DNA: TGTGCCAGCAGCTTCTTAGCGGGAATACTCGTTTCCTACAATGAGCAGTTCTTC. The variable domain in full, with the rest retrieved from reference TRBV7-3 and TRBJ2-1, is GAGVSQTPSNKVTEKGKYVELRCDPISGHTALYWYRQSLGQGPEFLIYFQGTGAADDSGLPNDRFFAVRPEGSVSTLKIQRTERGDSAVYLCASSFLAGILVSYNEQFFGPGTRLTVL.

This clonotype was seen a few times. The chain carries TRBV7-2 and TRBJ2-7, with 9 bases that match TRBD1. CDR1 SGHTA and CDR2 FQGNSA come from the germline V gene. The V gene end was trimmed by 0 bases and the J gene end by 3 bases; junction bases not matched to a gene: 3. There are 15 residues in the CDR3. CDR3 loop: CASSLAGQGIYEQYV. For the CDR3, the DNA is TGTGCCAGCAGCTTAGCCGGACAGGGGATCTACGAGCAGTACGTC.

Regarding this clonotype: One junction end disagrees with the germline gene, perhaps due to a read error. This chain joins TRBV7-6 and TRBJ2-3, with D perhaps matching TRBD2 (5 bases). Per germline, CDR1 SGHVS and CDR2 FNYEAQ. This CDR3 spans 15 amino acids. The CDR3 protein is CASSMASRSSDTQYF. CDR3 DNA sequence: TGTGCTAGCAGCATGGCTAGCAGATCCTCAGATACGCAGTATTTT.

This chain joins TRBV7-2 and TRBJ1-5; 9 bases agree with TRBD1. There are 15 residues in the CDR3. Germline V gene data show CDR1 as SGHTA and CDR2 as FQGNSA. Germline trimming cut 5 bases from V and 7 bases from J; bases unmatched to any gene: 9. CDR3 in DNA: TGTGCCAGCAGCCGTGACAGGGGGACGGACCAGCCCCAGCATTTT. This codes for CASSRDRGTDQPQHF.

The table lists this clonotype with a few counts. The J gene is TRBJ2-1, the V gene TRBV28; perhaps TRBD2 as D (6 bases). CDR1 and CDR2 from the germline V gene are MDHEN and SYDVKM. The CDR3 runs to 13 residues. V was clipped by 10 bases and J by 0 bases, with 10 bases between them. The CDR3 is CAIAVSSYNEQFF. The DNA for the CDR3 is TGTGCCATAGCGGTGAGCTCCTACAATGAGCAGTTCTTC.

This clonotype came up a few times. The chain couples TRBV10-3 to TRBJ1-1; TRBD1 is a possible D gene (5 bases). V was clipped by 10 bases and J by 0 bases, with 12 bases between them. Germline V CDR1 and CDR2: ENHRY, SYGVKD. There are 13 residues in the CDR3. In DNA, the CDR3 is TGTGCCACCCATACAGGCGTGAACACTGAAGCTTTCTTT. The encoded protein is CATHTGVNTEAFF.

This chain links TRBV20-1 with TRBJ2-1; 10 nucleotides agree with TRBD2. Germline values: CDR1 DFQATT, CDR2 SNEGSKA (reference sequence). This CDR3 contains 14 residues. Losses at the gene ends were 0 bases for V and 12 bases for J; bases not matched to a gene: 8. CDR3 sequence (DNA): TGCAGTGCTAGAGACCCCAGGACTAGCGGACGGCAGTTCTTC. Amino acids: CSARDPRTSGRQFF.